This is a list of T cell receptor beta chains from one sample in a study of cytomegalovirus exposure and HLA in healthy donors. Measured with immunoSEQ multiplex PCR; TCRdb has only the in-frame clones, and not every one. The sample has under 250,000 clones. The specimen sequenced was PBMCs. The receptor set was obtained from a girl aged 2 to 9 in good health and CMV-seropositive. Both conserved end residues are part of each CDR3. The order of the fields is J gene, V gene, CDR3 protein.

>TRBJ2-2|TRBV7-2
CASSFQGDTGELFF
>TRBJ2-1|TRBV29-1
CSVEERAGVGAYNEQFF
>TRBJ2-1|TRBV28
CASRRLAGGGTYNEQFF
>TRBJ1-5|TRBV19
CASTPDGNQPQHF
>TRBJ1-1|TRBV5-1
CASGLFTPPGQGGNTEAFF
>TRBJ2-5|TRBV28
CASSPILNNRGLAETQYF
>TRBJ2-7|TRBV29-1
CSVGTGYEQYF
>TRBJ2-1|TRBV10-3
CAIRISAGGQFF
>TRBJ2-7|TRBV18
CASSLKQGLQYEQYF
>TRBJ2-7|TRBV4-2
CASSQEDRGDYEQYF
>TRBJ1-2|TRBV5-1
CASRSTGGGYTF
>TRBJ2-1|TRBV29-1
CSVEGGPYGKNEQFF
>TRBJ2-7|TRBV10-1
CASGTGLAGGEQYF
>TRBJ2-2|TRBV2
CASIQGADTGELFF
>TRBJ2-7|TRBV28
CASRLSGAYEQYF
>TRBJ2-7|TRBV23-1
CASSPSMGQGFHEQYF
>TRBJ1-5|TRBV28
CASSFFQNQPQHF
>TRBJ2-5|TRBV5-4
CASSSPSSNQETQYF
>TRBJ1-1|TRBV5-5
CASSLQGTITAFF
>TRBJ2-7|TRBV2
CASSNYNPGYEQYF
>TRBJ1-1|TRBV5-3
CARSSVWVDRAEAFF
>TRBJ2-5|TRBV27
CASSSRGTQYF
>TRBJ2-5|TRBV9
CASSPTTSGRHETQYF
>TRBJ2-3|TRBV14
CASSASRHTDTQYF
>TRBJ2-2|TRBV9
CASSVYGGRAGELFF
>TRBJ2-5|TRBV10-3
CAISPGLGDQETQYF
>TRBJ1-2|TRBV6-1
CASFLVQGIYGYTF
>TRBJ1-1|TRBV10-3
CAISESGVPEAFF
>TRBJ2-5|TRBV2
CASSTGLAGAQETQYF
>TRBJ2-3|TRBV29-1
CSVESTRGAGRDTQYF
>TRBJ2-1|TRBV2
CASKTSGSSYNEQFF
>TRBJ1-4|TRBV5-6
CASSVAGQGNEKLFF
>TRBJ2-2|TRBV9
CASSVTPGLAGGGNTGELFF
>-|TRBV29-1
CSVSQAASYEQYF
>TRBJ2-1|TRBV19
CASSIGHRVPYNEQFF
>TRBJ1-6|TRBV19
CASSTRTGDSPLHF
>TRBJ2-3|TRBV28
CASSSPTSMWTDTQYF
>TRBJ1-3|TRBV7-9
CASSLALSGNTIYF
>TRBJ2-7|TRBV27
CASGLYVTSGKDEQYF
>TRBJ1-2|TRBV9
CASRTGVDGYTF
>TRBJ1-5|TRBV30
CAWSAFRGLNQPQHF
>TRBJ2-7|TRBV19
CASSPSNRDNYEQYF
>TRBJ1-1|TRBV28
CASSVLDREDTEAFF
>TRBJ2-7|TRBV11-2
CASSPQGYEQYF
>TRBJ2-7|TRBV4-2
CASSQDGQGPIEQYF
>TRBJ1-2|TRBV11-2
CASSLMAGLEGYTF
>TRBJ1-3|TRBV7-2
CASSSPDSPLGNTIYF
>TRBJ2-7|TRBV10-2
CASSESGGPLNYEQYF
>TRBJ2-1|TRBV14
CASSERLAGDNEQFF
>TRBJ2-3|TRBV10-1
CASSTGPGGSTDTQYF
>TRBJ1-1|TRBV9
CASSVASRGPGQGTEAFF
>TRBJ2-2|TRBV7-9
CASSLRLAANTGELFF
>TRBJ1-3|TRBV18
CASSTGAGNTIYF
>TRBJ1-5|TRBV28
CASSLHTPARQPQHF
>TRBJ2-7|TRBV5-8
CASSFLLAGVHEQYF
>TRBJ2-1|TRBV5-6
CASSLSVTPREQFF
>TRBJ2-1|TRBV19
CASSIFSELAGYNEQFF
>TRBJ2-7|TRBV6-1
CASSERPGQFSSYEQYF
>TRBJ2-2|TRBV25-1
CAAEPDRGRTGELFF